This T cell receptor beta chain is drawn from a study of CD8 T cell repertoires and HIV-1 epitope variants. Study at large: T cells were stimulated with Twenty-five Gag and Nef peptides separately. Controls were a CMV, EBV and flu peptide pool, Ebola AY9 negative control, and no-peptide well. Tested: three Gag epitope families, Nef HW9 and YT9. An uncultured baseline aliquot held 1M T cells.

Germline V lookup: CDR1 SGHVS, CDR2 FQNEAQ. The CDR3 is 15 residues long. With 3 bases clipped from V and 4 bases from J, the junction kept 3 bases outside the gene matches. Points on this clone: Its target is not known.

Clones were sequenced by immunoSEQ multiplex PCR, and TCRdb holds only the in-frame ones, with some missing. The table has approximately 5,600 clones, approximately 67% seen once; the top ten hold 41%. Source material: cultured CD8+ T cells derived from PBMCs. The chain joins TRBV7-8 to TRBJ2-2; 9 bases agree with TRBD1. This receptor was identified in a male donor with HIV. The CDR3 nucleotides read TGTGCCAGCAGCTTGGGGACAGGGCTCACCGGGGAGCTGTTTTTT. Residues: CASSLGTGLTGELFF.